The source of this T cell receptor beta chain is a study of STAT5B mutations in CD4+ large granular lymphocyte leukemia. Study-wide points: Main leukemic clonotypes were patient-specific, but approximately 25% appeared at low frequency elsewhere.

The repertoire was sequenced with immunoSEQ multiplex PCR; TCRdb's copy has only in-frame clones and lacks some. Of about 48,000 clones listed, 55% to 75% are singletons. There are a few counts of this clone. Its antigen is unknown. Per germline, CDR1 MGHRA and CDR2 YSYEKL. The CDR3 runs to 17 residues. V was clipped by 4 bases and J by 6 bases; unmatched bases: 17. V and J are TRBV4-1 and TRBJ1-2, with 7 bases fitting TRBD1. This TCR was sampled from a human donor in good health. Sequencing was carried out using CD4+ T cells from blood buffy coats. The CDR3 DNA reads TGCGCCAGCAGCCGGTCGGATCGCGACAGGGTGGAGGATGGCTACACCTTC. Amino acids: CASSRSDRDRVEDGYTF.